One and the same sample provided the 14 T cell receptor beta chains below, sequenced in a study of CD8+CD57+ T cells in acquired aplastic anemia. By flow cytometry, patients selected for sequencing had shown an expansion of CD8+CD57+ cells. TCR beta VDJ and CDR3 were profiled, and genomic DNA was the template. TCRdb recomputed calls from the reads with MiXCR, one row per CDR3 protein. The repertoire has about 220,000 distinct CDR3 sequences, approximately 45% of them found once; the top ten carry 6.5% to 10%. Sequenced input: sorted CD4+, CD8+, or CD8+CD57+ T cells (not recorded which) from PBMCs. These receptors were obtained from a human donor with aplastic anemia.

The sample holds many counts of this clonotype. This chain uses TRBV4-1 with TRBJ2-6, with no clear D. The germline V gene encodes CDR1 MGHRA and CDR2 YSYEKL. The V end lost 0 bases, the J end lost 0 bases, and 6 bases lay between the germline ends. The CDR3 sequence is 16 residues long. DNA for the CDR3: TGCGCCAGCAGCCAAGACAGGACCTCTGGGGCCAACGTCCTGACTTTC. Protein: CASSQDRTSGANVLTF.

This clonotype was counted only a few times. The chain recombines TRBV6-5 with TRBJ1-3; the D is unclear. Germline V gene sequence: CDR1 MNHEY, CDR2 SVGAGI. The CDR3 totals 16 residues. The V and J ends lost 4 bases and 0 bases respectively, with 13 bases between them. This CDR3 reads CASSFGNPDSGNTIYF. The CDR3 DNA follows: TGTGCCAGCAGTTTTGGAAACCCAGACTCTGGAAACACCATATATTTT.

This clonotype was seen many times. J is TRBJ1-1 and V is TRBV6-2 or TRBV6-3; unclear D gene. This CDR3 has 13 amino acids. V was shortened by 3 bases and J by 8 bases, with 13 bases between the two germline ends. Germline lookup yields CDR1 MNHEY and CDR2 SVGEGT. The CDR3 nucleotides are TGTGCCAGCAGTTATGTTTTCGGACCAGAAGCTTTCTTT. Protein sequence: CASSYVFGPEAFF.

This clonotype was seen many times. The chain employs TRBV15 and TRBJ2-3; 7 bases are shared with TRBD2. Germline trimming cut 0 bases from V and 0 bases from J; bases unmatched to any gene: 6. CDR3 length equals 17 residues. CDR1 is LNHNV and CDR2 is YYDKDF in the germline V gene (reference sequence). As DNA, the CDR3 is TGTGCCACCAGCAGAGACGAGGCGGGAGAAAGCACAGATACGCAGTATTTT. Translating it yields CATSRDEAGESTDTQYF.

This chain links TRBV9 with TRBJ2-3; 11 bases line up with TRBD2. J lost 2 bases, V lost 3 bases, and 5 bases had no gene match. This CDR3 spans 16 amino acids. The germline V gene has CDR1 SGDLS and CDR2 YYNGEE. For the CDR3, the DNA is TGTGCCAGCAGCGCAGGGACTAGCGGTAACACAGATACGCAGTATTTT. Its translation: CASSAGTSGNTDTQYF.

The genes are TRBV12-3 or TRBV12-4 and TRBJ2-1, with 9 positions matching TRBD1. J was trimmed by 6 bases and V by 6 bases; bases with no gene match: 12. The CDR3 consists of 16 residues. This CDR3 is CASRTQQGAPFNEQFF. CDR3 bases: TGTGCCAGCAGAACACAACAGGGGGCGCCTTTCAATGAGCAGTTCTTC.

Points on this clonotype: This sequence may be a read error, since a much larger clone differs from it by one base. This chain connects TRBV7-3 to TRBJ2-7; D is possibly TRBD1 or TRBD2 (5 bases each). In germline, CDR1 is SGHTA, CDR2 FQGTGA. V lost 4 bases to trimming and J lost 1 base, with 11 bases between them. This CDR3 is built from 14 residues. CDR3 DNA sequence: TGTGCCAGCAGCTCTAGGGACGGATCCTACGAGCAGTACTTC. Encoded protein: CASSSRDGSYEQYF.

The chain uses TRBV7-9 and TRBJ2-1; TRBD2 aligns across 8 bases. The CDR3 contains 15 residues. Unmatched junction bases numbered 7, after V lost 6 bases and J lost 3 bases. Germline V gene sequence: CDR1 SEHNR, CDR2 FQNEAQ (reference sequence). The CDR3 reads CASSSAGVLYNEQFF. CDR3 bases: TGTGCCAGCAGTTCAGCGGGAGTCCTCTACAATGAGCAGTTCTTC. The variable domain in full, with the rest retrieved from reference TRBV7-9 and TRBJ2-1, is DTGVSQNPRHKITKRGQNVTFRCDPISEHNRLYWYRQTLGQGPEFLTYFQNEAQLEKSRLLSDRFSAERPKGSFSTLEIQRTEQGDSAMYLCASSSAGVLYNEQFFGPGTRLTVL.

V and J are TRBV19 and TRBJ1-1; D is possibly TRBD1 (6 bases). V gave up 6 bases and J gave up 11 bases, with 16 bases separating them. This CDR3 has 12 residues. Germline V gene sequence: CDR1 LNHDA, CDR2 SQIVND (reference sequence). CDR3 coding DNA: TGTGCCAGTAGCCTGGACAGTTCGCGGGCTTTCTTT. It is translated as CASSLDSSRAFF.

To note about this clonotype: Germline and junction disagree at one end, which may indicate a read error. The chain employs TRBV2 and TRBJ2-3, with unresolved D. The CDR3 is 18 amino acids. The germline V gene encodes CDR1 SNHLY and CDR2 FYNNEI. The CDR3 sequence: CTSSESVRAAAPTDTQYF. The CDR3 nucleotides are TGTACCAGCAGTGAAAGCGTCCGGGCCGCAGCCCCCACAGATACGCAGTATTTT.

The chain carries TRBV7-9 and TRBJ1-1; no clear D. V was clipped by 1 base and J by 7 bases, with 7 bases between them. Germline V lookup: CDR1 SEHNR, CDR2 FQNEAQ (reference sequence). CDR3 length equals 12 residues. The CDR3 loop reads CASSLEADEAFF. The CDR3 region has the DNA TGTGCCAGCAGCTTAGAGGCGGATGAAGCTTTCTTT.

CDR3 protein: CASNRYDRVTEAFF. The CDR3 DNA reads TGTGCCAGCAACAGGTATGACAGGGTCACTGAAGCTTTCTTT. J is TRBJ1-1 and V is TRBV2; TRBD1 aligns across 7 bases. Germline CDR1 and CDR2: SNHLY and FYNNEI. CDR3 length: 14 amino acids. With 7 bases clipped from V and 4 bases from J, the junction kept 9 bases outside the gene matches. The whole variable domain, filled in from reference TRBV2 and TRBJ1-1, reads EPEVTQTPSHQVTQMGQEVILRCVPISNHLYFYWYRQILGQKVEFLVSFYNNEISEKSEIFDDQFSVERPDGSNFTLKIRSTKLEDSAMYFCASNRYDRVTEAFFGQGTRLTVV.

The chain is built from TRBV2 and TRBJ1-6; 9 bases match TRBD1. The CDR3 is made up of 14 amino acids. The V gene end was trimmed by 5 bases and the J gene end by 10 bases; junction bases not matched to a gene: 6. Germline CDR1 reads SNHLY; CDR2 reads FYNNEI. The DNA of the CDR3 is TGTGCCAGCAGTAACCGGGACAGGGCCTCACCCCTCCACTTT. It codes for CASSNRDRASPLHF.

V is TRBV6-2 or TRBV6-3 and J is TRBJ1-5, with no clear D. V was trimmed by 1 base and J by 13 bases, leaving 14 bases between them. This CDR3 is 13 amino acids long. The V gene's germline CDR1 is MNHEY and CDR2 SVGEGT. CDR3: CASSYYRDPPQHF. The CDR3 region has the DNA TGTGCCAGCAGTTACTACCGGGATCCACCACAGCATTTT.